This T cell receptor (beta chain) originates from a study of CD8+CD57+ T cells in acquired aplastic anemia (dated by TCRdb to 2017 to 2018). About the study as a whole: On average, sorted CD4+ and CD8+ cells yielded 2.5 to 3.5 ug of extracted DNA, with a range of about 0.18 to 27.4 ug. For healthy donor samples, the average read count was around 9.8 million for CD4+ cells and 11 million to 14 million for CD8+ cells.

Per the germline V gene, SGHTA is the CDR1 and FQGNSA is the CDR2. The trim is 5 bases for V and 3 bases for J, with a gap of 17 bases between the germline ends. There are 15 amino acids in the CDR3, from cysteine to phenylalanine inclusive. Left in the record is the CDR3 DNA by itself, 45 bases read in frame from the first base. Overall results and qualifications from the work: No significant difference in CD8+ Simpson's diversity was found between patients and healthy controls (P=0.060). Roughly 30 CD8+ CDR3 sequences were shared between patients and controls but appeared highly expressed in patients and within their immunodominant clones.

TCR beta VDJ combination and CDR3 sequence profiling used genomic DNA as the template. TCR repertoire sequencing was run on an Illumina HiSeq 2000. The study's own analysis went as follows. TRBV/TRBJ rearrangement plots, CDR3 size and DJ length profiles, and Simpson's diversity index were used to evaluate the repertoires. Whichever DNA sequence was most abundant in the deep sequencing data was defined as the immunodominant clone. CDR3 amino acid sequences were checked for sharing across subjects and were also compared against the VDJdb database and published repertoires. The public reads were quality trimmed at Q25 with fastp and then assembled into clones with MiXCR by TCRdb, keeping productive beta chains. Every entry covers one CDR3 protein and lists the most common genes and DNA from its rows. Clone size and V and J calls follow TCRdb, not the original study. Present in this sample are roughly 190,000 distinct CDR3 sequences, approximately 49% of which were seen just once. The ten biggest clones cover around a sixth of the sample.

In this study, sorted CD4+ and CD8+ T cells from the blood of healthy subjects and of severe aplastic anemia patients had their TCR repertoires deep-sequenced. Ficoll-Paque density gradient centrifugation was used to isolate peripheral blood mononuclear cells. Before DNA was extracted, CD4+ and CD8+ T cells were sorted using either FACS or magnetic beads. As to this clonotype: This clone's antigen is unknown. No base qualities exist here, and no much larger clone lies one base off it.

The V and J segments used are TRBV7-2 and TRBJ2-7; the best D guess is TRBD2, with 6 bases matching. The receptor comes from a human donor in good health, serving as a control. The sample consisted of sorted CD4+, CD8+, or CD8+CD57+ T cells (not recorded which) from PBMCs. CDR3 region: CASSTTTGGSYEQYF. The nucleotide sequence reads TGTGCCAGCAGCACCACAACTGGGGGGAGCTACGAGCAGTACTTC.